Listed here is a single T cell receptor (beta chain). As yet, its antigen is unknown. This sample's TCRbeta library carried unique molecular identifier barcodes. TCRdb re-derived calls from the PCR reads in MiXCR, one entry per CDR3 protein. The sample carries a few hundred thousand distinct CDR3 sequences, about 9.4% recorded once. This record comes from a study of T-cell reconstitution after alpha-beta-depleted transplantation in children. The germline CDR1 and CDR2 sequences are LGHDT and YNNKEL (reference sequence). V dropped 0 bases and J dropped 0; count of bases not matched to a gene: 5. The CDR3 consists of 17 residues. Study-wide results and limits: Once a year had passed after transplant, T-cell counts and diversity came mostly from newly produced T cells. Some patients owed their high day-60 TCRbeta diversity to surviving recipient T cells and thymic progenitors. Several hundred rapidly expanded clones from non-depleted graft cells reportedly supplied alpha-beta T cells about two months post-transplant.

The source of this sequence is a boy less than two years old with acute myeloid leukemia, due to receive a stem cell transplant. This sample comprised PBMCs, obtained before TCRalphabeta/CD19-depleted stem cell transplant. This sequence joins TRBV3-1 and TRBJ2-5, with 9 bases identical to TRBD2. The CDR3 DNA sequence: TGTGCCAGCAGCCAAGATGATAGCGGGAGTAACCAAGAGACCCAGTACTTC. It codes for CASSQDDSGSNQETQYF.